A single sample gave rise to the 3 T cell receptor beta chains below, sequenced in a study of early T cells in non-severe SARS-CoV-2 infection. From the 5' RACE reads, TCRdb called clonotypes with MiXCR, one entry per CDR3 protein. Found here are 55,000 to 75,000 distinct CDR3 sequences, approximately 8% of them singletons; the top ten hold about 3.7%. What was sequenced was whole blood. The receptors come from an adult who was a healthcare worker with PCR-confirmed SARS-CoV-2 infection or an uninfected control (not recorded which).

On this clonotype: Germline and junction disagree at one end, which may indicate a read error. V usage is TRBV7-9 and J usage is TRBJ2-3, with a tentative D call TRBD1 (5 bases). The germline V gene encodes CDR1 SEHNR and CDR2 FQNEAQ (reference sequence). The CDR3 has 17 amino acids. CDR3 nucleotides: TGTGCCAACAGCTCCAGGGCAGGTGCCCTTGTCACAGATACGCAGTATTTT. This sequence encodes CANSSRAGALVTDTQYF.

V and J are TRBV5-1 and TRBJ1-1; no reliable D call. This CDR3 region has 16 residues. CDR1 is SGHRS, CDR2 YFSETQ, per germline. Trimming took 0 bases from V and 1 from J, leaving 13 bases between them. Written as DNA, the CDR3 is TGCGCCAGCAGCTTGGCCTGGGGAAAACAGAACACTGAAGCTTTCTTT. Encoded protein: CASSLAWGKQNTEAFF.

This clonotype was seen a single time. The chain combines TRBV20-1 with TRBJ2-3, with 11 bases aligning to TRBD2. CDR1 is DFQATT, CDR2 SNEGSKA, per germline (reference sequence). Trimming removed 3 bases from V and 5 bases from J; junction bases left unmatched: 13. CDR3 size: 17 residues. The CDR3 DNA is TGCAGTGCTAGTCCTCTGGTAGCGGGAGGGCCCGGAGATACGCAGTATTTT. This codes for CSASPLVAGGPGDTQYF.